This TCR beta chain was identified during a study of naive and memory T cell subsets. General study points: In CD4 and CD8 cells, diversity dropped from naive through EMRA. The power law exponent of TCR abundance differed between naive and memory cells.

CMV status came from CD4+ T cell IFNgamma after overnight CMV lysate stimulation of fresh PBMCs. CD8 T cells were positively selected from what remained after CD4 positive selection. Four rounds of PCR amplified the ligated cDNA using nested alpha and beta constant-region primers plus SP2. Using its own MiXCR run on the UMI-ligation and nested PCR reads, TCRdb lists one record per CDR3 protein. Of about 220 distinct CDR3 sequences in the sample, 92% are singletons; the top ten hold about 17%. As concerns this clonotype: Its antigen is still unknown. The size of this beta chain means little, since it is a stray read in a library made for alpha chains.

CDR1 and CDR2 (germline): SGHTA, FQGNSA. The ends lost 5 bases at V and 1 base at J; junction bases unmatched: 11. The CDR3 is 19 amino acids. Sequenced: effector memory CD8+ T cells from blood. The sample's subset: effector memory, CD45RA- CD27-. The genes are TRBV7-2 and TRBJ2-3, with 14 bases that match TRBD2. This sequence was found in a human donor in good health. The CDR3 region is CASSPGPGLAGGRTDTQYF. CDR3 nucleotide sequence: TGTGCCAGCAGCCCCGGACCCGGACTAGCGGGAGGACGCACAGATACGCAGTATTTT.